This T cell receptor (beta chain) originates from a study of long-term antiretroviral therapy in people with HIV. Sequencing relied on immunoSEQ assay v3.0, run at survey level. Per-sample TRB depth target: roughly 35,000-50,000 T-cell genomes. TCRdb's table, derived via immunoSEQ multiplex PCR, lists solely in-frame clones and lacks some. The data contain roughly 28,000 clones, 86% of them seen just once; the ten biggest clones take up 4% to 6%. Participants who had HIV were, without exception, treated in the United States. The study used samples holding about 0.9-10 million cryopreserved PBMC before DNA extraction. Study-level points and caveats: Although diversity increased after ART, it remained lower than in transplant donor controls.

Between the trimmed V and J ends, which lost 6 bases and 4 bases, there was a span of 15 bases. The length of the CDR3 is 14 residues. Germline V gene data show CDR1 as MNHNS and CDR2 as SASEGT. Worth noting for this clone: The target antigen is unknown.

Sequenced material: unsorted PBMCs, taken around 2.6 years after starting antiretroviral therapy. V is TRBV6-1 and J is TRBJ1-1; D is possibly TRBD1 (6 bases). The sequence came from a man between 35 and 55 years old with HIV. The CDR3 region has the DNA TGTGCCAGCAGCGAGGGGGGGGGAAGCACTGAAGCTTTCTTT. This codes for CASSEGGGSTEAFF.